These 27 T cell receptor beta chains were sequenced from one sample in a study of blood T cell repertoires in COVID-19 (dated by TCRdb to 2019 to 2021). Libraries were made using the immunoSEQ multiplex PCR assay. Here the immuneACCESS table is served through TCRdb, limited to in-frame sequences with V and J called. Missing clones are a known gap in these copies; in checked studies unresolved V genes cover under half, and the rest lacks a known reason. This sample lists almost 300,000 clones; around 90% were detected once. Roughly 1.3% of the sample is in the top ten clones. Sequencing input: peripheral blood. The source is a man aged 65 to 79 with acute or convalescent COVID-19.

The chain's CDR3 is CASSTTGYGYTF. For the CDR3, the DNA is TGTGCCAGTAGTACCACGGGTTATGGCTACACCTTC. The V gene is TRBV19, the J gene TRBJ1-2; D unresolved. The V end was cut by 4 bases, the J end by 5 bases, with 8 bases between. This CDR3 is 12 amino acids long. CDR1 is LNHDA, CDR2 SQIVND, per germline (reference sequence).

This clone was counted a single time. The rearrangement links TRBV5-8 to TRBJ1-6; 9 bases are shared with TRBD1. The CDR3 is 16 residues long. CDR1 is SGHTS and CDR2 is YDEGEE in the germline V gene. With V trimmed by 0 bases and J by 7 bases, 5 bases remained unmatched. CDR3 sequence (DNA): TGTGCCAGCAGCTTGGATACAGGGGGCGTCAATTCACCCCTCCACTTT. It specifies CASSLDTGGVNSPLHF. The variable domain in full, completed from reference TRBV5-8 and TRBJ1-6, reads EAGVTQSPTHLIKTRGQQATLRCSPISGHTSVYWYQQALGLGLQFLLWYDEGEERNRGNFPPRFSGRQFPNYSSELNVNALELEDSALYLCASSLDTGGVNSPLHFGNGTRLTVT.

J is TRBJ2-1 and V is TRBV28, with TRBD2 matching over 10 bases. V was pared by 5 bases and J by 2 bases, with 6 bases of the junction left unmatched. Germline CDR1 MDHEN, CDR2 SYDVKM. The CDR3 has 16 amino acids. CDR3 region: CASSLPSGRAYNEQFF. CDR3 DNA sequence: TGTGCCAGCAGTCTCCCGAGCGGGAGGGCCTACAATGAGCAGTTCTTC.

This chain uses TRBV5-1 with TRBJ1-1; D may be TRBD1 (6 bases). Germline V gene sequence: CDR1 SGHRS, CDR2 YFSETQ. Trimming shortened V by 2 bases and J by 4 bases, and 12 bases separated the two germline ends. There are 14 residues in the CDR3. The CDR3 nucleotides read TGCGCCAGCAGCTTTTCACAGGGTACCACTGAAGCTTTCTTT. It specifies CASSFSQGTTEAFF.

The chain employs TRBV5-6 and TRBJ2-7; the D gene is possibly TRBD1 (6 bases). The V end lost 0 bases, the J end lost 4 bases, and 20 bases lay between the germline ends. Germline V gene sequence: CDR1 SGHDT, CDR2 YYEEEE. This CDR3 has 17 amino acids. CDR3 residues: CASSLVLPNRDLYEQYF. The CDR3 bases are TGTGCCAGCAGCTTGGTTTTGCCCAACAGGGATCTGTACGAGCAGTACTTC.

This clone was seen a single time. The genes are TRBV30 and TRBJ1-6, with D hard to call. V shed 3 bases and J shed 5 bases, with 11 bases lying between them. Germline values: CDR1 GTSNPN, CDR2 SVGIG (reference sequence). This CDR3 has 14 amino acids. The CDR3 sequence: CAWSREVNNSPLHF. The CDR3 coding sequence is TGTGCCTGGAGCCGGGAGGTAAATAATTCACCCCTCCACTTT.

The CDR3 spells CASKKDSPNYGYTF. The CDR3 DNA follows: TGCGCCAGCAAGAAGGACAGCCCTAACTATGGCTACACCTTC. The chain links TRBV10-1 to TRBJ1-2; D is perhaps TRBD1 (6 bases). V was pared by 7 bases and J by 0 bases, with 12 bases between. In germline, CDR1 is WNHNN, CDR2 SYGVQD (reference sequence). The length of the CDR3 is 14 residues.

This rearrangement joins TRBV5-1 to TRBJ2-3; possibly TRBD2 for D (6 bases). The CDR3 totals 15 residues. Trimming removed 5 bases at V and 2 bases at J, with 15 bases between. CDR1 is SGHRS, CDR2 YFSETQ, per germline. CDR3 region: CASRRAGQSTDTQYF. In nucleotides, the CDR3 is TGCGCCAGCAGAAGAGCGGGCCAATCCACAGATACGCAGTATTTT.

Only one count was recorded for this clone. The chain couples TRBV30 to TRBJ2-1, with 9 positions matching TRBD2. V lost 0 bases and J lost 13; bases outside the gene matches: 13. CDR1 and CDR2 (germline): GTSNPN, SVGIG (reference sequence). The CDR3 has 15 residues. As DNA, the CDR3 is TGTGCCTGGAGTGTATCAGCGGGAGGCCACCCGGTCCAGTTCTTC. Its translation: CAWSVSAGGHPVQFF.

The rearrangement links TRBV5-5 to TRBJ1-2; a weak D match, TRBD1 (5 bases). Germline V CDR1 and CDR2: SGHKS, YYEKEE (reference sequence). Trimming took off 4 bases at V and 4 bases at J, with 17 bases between the two ends. The CDR3 is made up of 15 amino acids. In nucleotides, the CDR3 is TGTGCCAGCAGCCCAAACGCACGGGGGAGCTATGGCTACACCTTC. It encodes CASSPNARGSYGYTF.

V gene TRBV10-3 combines with J gene TRBJ2-2; perhaps TRBD1 as D (6 bases). The CDR3 is 18 residues long. The germline V and J ends were trimmed by 4 bases and 0 bases, with 18 bases remaining between them. In germline, CDR1 is ENHRY, CDR2 SYGVKD. The CDR3 sequence: CAISVQAWGQPNTGELFF. CDR3 DNA: TGTGCCATCAGTGTTCAGGCCTGGGGGCAGCCGAACACCGGGGAGCTGTTTTTT.

This clone was observed a few times. The chain joins TRBV27 to TRBJ1-1; 8 positions agree with TRBD1. Trimming removed 2 bases from V and 0 bases from J; junction bases left unmatched: 2. In germline, CDR1 is MNHEY, CDR2 SMNVEV (reference sequence). CDR3 size: 15 residues. The CDR3 nucleotides are TGTGCCAGCAGTTTAGGGGACAGGTTGAACACTGAAGCTTTCTTT. It translates to CASSLGDRLNTEAFF.

The chain employs TRBV7-9 and TRBJ2-3; D not certain. Germline V gene data show CDR1 as SEHNR and CDR2 as FQNEAQ (reference sequence). V was pared by 1 base and J by 1 base, with 15 bases between. This CDR3 is 17 amino acids long. In nucleotides, the CDR3 is TGTGCCAGCAGCTTAGTACGTGCGGCCACGCGCACAGATACGCAGTATTTT. This sequence encodes CASSLVRAATRTDTQYF.

This chain connects TRBV6-2 or TRBV6-3 to TRBJ2-1; the D gene is possibly TRBD1 (6 bases). The CDR3 totals 16 residues. V was clipped by 4 bases and J by 4 bases, with 17 bases between them. The germline V gene encodes CDR1 MNHEY and CDR2 SVGEGT. CDR3 in amino acids: CASSSIQGRGYNEQFF. The CDR3 nucleotides read TGTGCCAGCAGTTCCATACAGGGAAGGGGGTACAATGAGCAGTTCTTC.

The CDR3, as DNA: TGTGCCAGTAGTAACGACAGGGACGGGGAAAAACTGTTTTTT. Amino acids: CASSNDRDGEKLFF. This chain joins TRBV19 and TRBJ1-4; 7 bases align to TRBD1. The germline V gene has CDR1 LNHDA and CDR2 SQIVND (reference sequence). V was pared by 4 bases and J by 8 bases, with 7 bases of the junction left unmatched. The CDR3 has 14 amino acids. Supplemented by reference TRBV19 and TRBJ1-4, the full variable domain reads DGGITQSPKYLFRKEGQNVTLSCEQNLNHDAMYWYRQDPGQGLRLIYYSQIVNDFQKGDIAEGYSVSREKKESFPLTVTSAQKNPTAFYLCASSNDRDGEKLFFGSGTQLSVL.

The genes are TRBV9 and TRBJ2-2, with 9 nucleotides matching TRBD2. The V gene end was trimmed by 2 bases and the J gene end by 6 bases; junction bases not matched to a gene: 5. Germline CDR1 is SGDLS and CDR2 is YYNGEE. This CDR3 has 15 amino acids. CDR3 DNA sequence: TGTGCCAGCAGCGTGGGACTAGCAAGTTCCGGGGAGCTGTTTTTT. It translates to CASSVGLASSGELFF.

The rearrangement links TRBV20-1 to TRBJ1-2, with D possibly TRBD1 on 5 matching bases. The germline gives CDR1 DFQATT, CDR2 SNEGSKA (reference sequence). V lost 3 bases and J 6 bases, leaving 14 bases between the germline ends. CDR3 size: 13 residues. CDR3 residues: CSASVVGANGYTF. CDR3 nucleotide sequence: TGCAGTGCTAGTGTCGTTGGGGCAAATGGCTACACCTTC.

The V gene is TRBV28, the J gene TRBJ1-2; D uncertain. CDR1 is MDHEN and CDR2 is SYDVKM in the germline V gene. The V end was cut by 3 bases, the J end by 7 bases, with 15 bases between. The CDR3 runs to 14 residues. CDR3 sequence reads: CASSLGSRNLGYTF. The CDR3 DNA reads TGTGCCAGCAGTTTGGGCAGTCGGAATCTTGGCTACACCTTC.

V and J are TRBV19 and TRBJ2-5, with 11 bases fitting TRBD1. The germline V gene has CDR1 LNHDA and CDR2 SQIVND (reference sequence). V shed 4 bases and J 0 bases; nucleotides not matched to a gene: 16. CDR3 length: 20 residues. DNA of the CDR3: TGTGCCAGTAGTACCGCCGGGAGGGGGACAGGGGGGATCTACCAAGAGACCCAGTACTTC. Residues: CASSTAGRGTGGIYQETQYF.

V gene TRBV7-9 combines with J gene TRBJ2-2; D is possibly TRBD1 (6 bases). Germline V gene data show CDR1 as SEHNR and CDR2 as FQNEAQ (reference sequence). Deletions cut 2 bases from V and 1 base from J, with 8 bases between. The CDR3 has 15 amino acids. The CDR3 spells CASSLLGGNTGELFF. The CDR3 region has the DNA TGTGCCAGCAGCTTATTAGGGGGGAACACCGGGGAGCTGTTTTTT.

The J gene is TRBJ2-2, the V gene TRBV14; D is perhaps TRBD2 (6 bases). V lost 0 bases and J lost 5, with 10 bases in between. This CDR3 is 15 amino acids long. The germline V gene has CDR1 SGHDN and CDR2 FVKESK. The CDR3 DNA sequence: TGTGCCAGCAGCCAAGATAGTGCGGGAACCGGGGAGCTGTTTTTT. The encoded protein is CASSQDSAGTGELFF.

The chain recombines TRBV7-9 with TRBJ1-2, with D hard to call. Germline values: CDR1 SEHNR, CDR2 FQNEAQ (reference sequence). This CDR3 is built from 13 residues. V was cut by 2 bases and J by 2 bases, with 6 bases left in between. The CDR3 DNA reads as TGTGCCAGCAGCTTATTACGGAACTATGGCTACACCTTC. This gives the protein CASSLLRNYGYTF.

This clone turned up a few times. The V call is TRBV20-1, the J call TRBJ2-7, with D tentatively TRBD1 (5 bases). The CDR3 loop spans 12 amino acids. The V gene's germline CDR1 is DFQATT and CDR2 SNEGSKA (reference sequence). V gave up 3 bases and J gave up 6 bases, with 12 bases separating them. In DNA, the CDR3 is TGCAGTGCTAGTTACCAGGGTGCCGAGCAGTACTTC. It encodes CSASYQGAEQYF.

The V call is TRBV9, the J call TRBJ2-7, with D perhaps TRBD2 (6 bases). This CDR3 region has 14 residues. Germline V gene lookup returns CDR1 SGDLS and CDR2 YYNGEE. V was pared by 4 bases and J by 2 bases, with 13 bases between. The CDR3 spells CASSPRLVAYEQYF. The CDR3 DNA follows: TGTGCCAGCAGCCCTCGACTAGTCGCCTACGAGCAGTACTTC.

The V and J genes are TRBV7-9 and TRBJ2-5, with TRBD1 identical over 9 bases. The CDR3 consists of 13 residues. Looked up from germline, CDR1 is SEHNR and CDR2 is FQNEAQ (reference sequence). The trim removed 5 bases at V and 5 bases at J, leaving 3 bases unmatched. In DNA form, the CDR3 reads TGTGCCAGCAGCGGGACAGGGTGGGAGACCCAGTACTTC. It encodes CASSGTGWETQYF.

Concerning this clone: Its ends do not fully match the called genes, so a read error is possible. J is TRBJ2-7 and V is TRBV6-5, with 8 bases identical to TRBD2. CDR3 length equals 14 residues. The germline V gene has CDR1 MNHEY and CDR2 SVGAGI. The CDR3 nucleotides are TGTGCCAGCGGACGGGGGGGGCAACAGGGATCACACACTTTC. It is translated as CASGRGGQQGSHTF.

V and J are TRBV19 and TRBJ1-4; weak D call: TRBD1 (6 bases). Germline-derived CDR1 and CDR2 are LNHDA and SQIVND (reference sequence). With 10 bases removed from V and 10 bases from J, the gap between germline ends came to 19 bases. The CDR3 is 13 residues long. CDR3 nucleotide sequence: TGTGCCACCCAAAGCCAGGGGTTAGGAAAACTGTTTTTT. This gives the protein CATQSQGLGKLFF.